Listed here are 22 T cell receptor beta chains from one sample, sequenced in a study of T-cell reconstitution after alpha-beta-depleted transplantation in children (dated by TCRdb to 2015 to 2016). The library was built by means of PCR. This sample was sequenced with an Illumina HiSeq 2500. Molecular barcoding was employed in the preparation of TCR libraries, with unique molecular identifiers being used to normalize TCRbeta repertoire quantification. TCRdb reran the public reads through fastp at Q25 and MiXCR, keeping productive beta chains. All rows with the same CDR3 protein become a single entry with the most common DNA and genes. In this sample the table shows 500,000 or so distinct CDR3 sequences, roughly an eighth of which occur a single time. The top ten constitute 14% of the sample. Taken with the paper, the label for treatment or condition translates to: allogeneic hematopoietic cell transplantation with graft depleted of TCRalphabeta T cells and CD19 B cells.

The sample was PBMCs, mostly from graft donor cells, taken 180 days after TCRalphabeta/CD19-depleted stem cell transplant. Receptors were obtained from a female patient aged 2 to 10 who had a stem cell transplant for aplastic anemia, so the T cells may come from the graft donor.

The genes are TRBV15 and TRBJ2-3; D not resolved. This CDR3 contains 15 residues. In germline, CDR1 is LNHNV, CDR2 YYDKDF (reference sequence). Between the trimmed V and J ends, which lost 0 bases and 0 bases, there was a span of 7 bases. The DNA for the CDR3 is TGTGCCACCAGCAGAGATATTAGCAGCACAGATACGCAGTATTTT. It is translated as CATSRDISSTDTQYF.

This clonotype has only one observation. The J gene is TRBJ1-1, the V gene TRBV7-2; D is uncertain. V lost 1 base and J lost 5, with 14 bases in between. There are 15 residues in the CDR3. Germline assignment: CDR1 SGHTA and CDR2 FQGNSA. The CDR3 loop is CASSLGWGALTEAFF. CDR3 nucleotides: TGTGCCAGCAGCTTAGGTTGGGGAGCCTTGACTGAAGCTTTCTTT.

This clonotype showed up just a few times. The genes are TRBV5-1 and TRBJ1-1; D possibly corresponds to TRBD1 (6 bases). The CDR3 covers 16 residues. V lost 0 bases and J lost 1, with 13 bases in between. Germline V gives CDR1 SGHRS, CDR2 YFSETQ. The CDR3 is CASSLASGHTNTEAFF. The DNA of the CDR3 is TGCGCCAGCAGCTTGGCCTCGGGACACACGAACACTGAAGCTTTCTTT.

This clonotype was observed at least ten times. V and J are TRBV12-3 or TRBV12-4 and TRBJ1-3; D unresolved. Trimming removed 3 bases at V and 1 base at J, with 1 base between. The CDR3 sequence is 12 residues long. DNA for the CDR3: TGTGCCAGCAGTTTTTCTGGAAACACCATATATTTT. This encodes CASSFSGNTIYF.

This clonotype has only a few counts. The chain uses TRBV3-1 and TRBJ2-1; 11 bases fit TRBD2. The CDR3 is 16 residues long. CDR1 and CDR2 (germline): LGHDT, YNNKEL (reference sequence). V lost 2 bases and J lost 6; bases outside the gene matches: 6. CDR3 sequence reads: CASSQTGLADTNEQFF. The CDR3 region has the DNA TGTGCCAGCAGCCAAACGGGACTAGCGGATACCAATGAGCAGTTCTTC.

This clonotype came up once. The V and J genes are TRBV2 and TRBJ2-7, with no clear D. CDR3 length: 12 amino acids. Trimming shortened V by 7 bases and J by 4 bases, and 11 bases separated the two germline ends. Germline values: CDR1 SNHLY, CDR2 FYNNEI. CDR3 nucleotides: TGTGCCAGCAACTTGGGTAGTTACGAGCAGTACTTC. It codes for CASNLGSYEQYF.

This clonotype was counted between two and nine times. The V gene is TRBV28, the J gene TRBJ2-7; D is perhaps TRBD2 (7 bases). Germline values: CDR1 MDHEN, CDR2 SYDVKM. The CDR3 sequence is 19 residues long. V shed 6 bases and J shed 0 bases, with 27 bases lying between them. The CDR3 reads CASSPRRRGPPLSSYEQYF. The CDR3 DNA is TGTGCCAGCAGCCCGAGGCGGCGGGGGCCCCCATTAAGCTCCTACGAGCAGTACTTC.

This clonotype was counted between two and nine times. V usage is TRBV18 and J usage is TRBJ2-2, with TRBD1 identical over 9 bases. The CDR3 spans 18 residues. Germline V gene lookup returns CDR1 KGHSH and CDR2 LQKENI. The J segment lost 2 bases and the V segment lost 3 bases, leaving 10 bases of the junction unmatched. The CDR3: CASSPRGQGRPNTGELFF. The CDR3, as DNA: TGTGCCAGCTCACCGAGGGGACAGGGCCGACCAAACACCGGGGAGCTGTTTTTT.

This clonotype was detected only a few times. The chain employs TRBV7-9 and TRBJ2-7; weak D call: TRBD2 (5 bases). The CDR3 has 14 residues. Deletions cut 5 bases from V and 0 bases from J, with 11 bases between. The V gene's germline CDR1 is SEHNR and CDR2 FQNEAQ (reference sequence). The chain's CDR3 is CASSATGYSYEQYV. For the CDR3, the DNA is TGTGCCAGCAGCGCGACGGGGTACTCCTACGAGCAGTACGTC.

The rearrangement joins TRBV7-9 to TRBJ2-7, with unresolved D. The CDR3 has 13 amino acids. CDR1 is SEHNR and CDR2 is FQNEAQ in the germline V gene (reference sequence). The germline V and J ends were trimmed by 2 bases and 2 bases, with 7 bases remaining between them. CDR3 in amino acids: CASSLSAAYEQYF. The CDR3 DNA follows: TGTGCCAGCAGCTTAAGCGCGGCCTACGAGCAGTACTTC.

This clonotype was counted between two and nine times. This sequence joins TRBV9 and TRBJ2-2, with D maybe TRBD2 (5 bases). V was shortened by 0 bases and J by 4 bases, with 13 bases between the two germline ends. The CDR3 is made up of 16 amino acids. Germline CDR1 reads SGDLS; CDR2 reads YYNGEE. CDR3 region: CASSVGGSLITGELFF. CDR3 DNA sequence: TGTGCCAGCAGCGTAGGAGGGAGCTTGATCACCGGGGAGCTGTTTTTT.

There are a few counts of this clonotype. The chain is built from TRBV24-1 and TRBJ2-5; perhaps TRBD2 as D (5 bases). The V end lost 9 bases, the J end lost 2 bases, and 12 bases lay between the germline ends. Per the germline V gene, CDR1 is KGHDR and CDR2 is SFDVKD. This CDR3 contains 13 residues. DNA for the CDR3: TGTGCCACCTCCGGCGGGTCGCAAGAGACCCAGTACTTC. Its protein is CATSGGSQETQYF.

V usage is TRBV15 and J usage is TRBJ2-7; 8 positions agree with TRBD1. Germline V gene lookup returns CDR1 LNHNV and CDR2 YYDKDF (reference sequence). V trimming: 1 base; J trimming: 3 bases; junction bases outside the gene matches: 5. The CDR3 sequence is 15 residues long. CDR3 DNA sequence: TGTGCCACCAGCAGAGGTTCGACAGGGGACTACGAGCAGTACTTC. Amino acids: CATSRGSTGDYEQYF.

V gene TRBV4-1 combines with J gene TRBJ2-1; 16 nucleotides align to TRBD2. Germline V gene data show CDR1 as MGHRA and CDR2 as YSYEKL. V was clipped by 0 bases and J by 0 bases; unmatched bases: 8. This CDR3 has 21 residues. The CDR3 nucleotides are TGCGCCAGCAGCCAAGATTGGTTGGGACTAGCGGGAGGGCCCTCCTACAATGAGCAGTTCTTC. Residues: CASSQDWLGLAGGPSYNEQFF.

This clonotype occurred a few times. This chain uses TRBV9 with TRBJ2-3; D may be TRBD2 (6 bases). Germline values: CDR1 SGDLS, CDR2 YYNGEE. The CDR3 spans 16 residues. The V gene lost 4 bases and the J gene lost 2 bases, with 17 bases spanning the gap. In DNA, the CDR3 is TGTGCCAGCAGCTCCTCGGTGGCGGGGTACACAGATACGCAGTATTTT. It yields the protein CASSSSVAGYTDTQYF. Looking up the rest from reference TRBV9 and TRBJ2-3 gives the full variable domain: DSGVTQTPKHLITATGQRVTLRCSPRSGDLSVYWYQQSLDQGLQFLIQYYNGEERAKGNILERFSAQQFPDLHSELNLSSLELGDSALYFCASSSSVAGYTDTQYFGPGTRLTVL.

This clonotype turned up a few times. V and J are TRBV20-1 and TRBJ2-1; maybe TRBD2 (5 bases). The CDR3 is 16 amino acids. V was trimmed by 0 bases and J by 7 bases, leaving 19 bases between them. The germline CDR1 and CDR2 sequences are DFQATT and SNEGSKA (reference sequence). The DNA of the CDR3 is TGCAGTGCTAGAGATTGGAGTAGTCTTGGAGGAAATGAGCAGTTCTTC. This sequence encodes CSARDWSSLGGNEQFF.

The table lists this clonotype with a few counts. The chain links TRBV28 to TRBJ1-5; 11 bases align to TRBD1. In germline, CDR1 is MDHEN, CDR2 SYDVKM. After removal of 4 bases from V and 1 base from J, the junction contained 6 bases not matched to a gene. The CDR3 consists of 17 residues. DNA of the CDR3: TGTGCCAGCAGTTCCCCGGACAGGGGGCGAAGCAATCAGCCCCAGCATTTT. Translation gives CASSSPDRGRSNQPQHF. Using reference TRBV28 and TRBJ1-5 for the parts outside the CDR3, the full variable domain is DVKVTQSSRYLVKRTGEKVFLECVQDMDHENMFWYRQDPGLGLRLIYFSYDVKMKEKGDIPEGYSVSREKKERFSLILESASTNQTSMYLCASSSPDRGRSNQPQHFGDGTRLSIL.

CDR3 residues: CASSLATAASTDTQYF. The DNA of the CDR3 is TGTGCCAGCAGCTTAGCGACGGCCGCTAGCACAGATACGCAGTATTTT. This sequence joins TRBV7-9 and TRBJ2-3, with D hard to call. This CDR3 has 16 amino acids. Trimming took 0 bases from V and 0 from J, leaving 10 bases between them. Germline V lookup: CDR1 SEHNR, CDR2 FQNEAQ (reference sequence).

This clonotype showed up many times. This chain connects TRBV29-1 to TRBJ2-5, with 11 bases aligning to TRBD2. This CDR3 is built from 15 residues. From germline, CDR1 is SQVTM and CDR2 ANQGSEA. With 3 bases clipped from V and 3 bases from J, the junction kept 6 bases outside the gene matches. The CDR3 region has the DNA TGCAGCGTTGAGGACCGGGGACTAGCGGAAGAGACCCAGTACTTC. This sequence encodes CSVEDRGLAEETQYF.

DNA of the CDR3: TGTGCCAGCTCACCATCGACAGGCCCATCCTCTGGAAACACCATATATTTT. Protein: CASSPSTGPSSGNTIYF. This chain uses TRBV18 with TRBJ1-3; TRBD1 is a possible D gene (6 bases). Trimming took off 2 bases at V and 0 bases at J, with 14 bases between the two ends. The CDR3 runs 17 residues. Germline V gene sequence: CDR1 KGHSH, CDR2 LQKENI.

The chain is built from TRBV25-1 and TRBJ2-3, with D tentatively TRBD2 (6 bases). The CDR3 runs 15 residues. Looked up from germline, CDR1 is MGHDK and CDR2 is SYGVNS. The germline V and J ends were trimmed by 2 bases and 6 bases, with 15 bases remaining between them. In nucleotides, the CDR3 is TGTGCCAGCAGTGAAGGGAATAGCGGAATTGATACGCAGTATTTT. Translation gives CASSEGNSGIDTQYF.

V is TRBV24-1 and J is TRBJ2-5; TRBD1 matches 7 bases. The CDR3 runs 15 residues. CDR1 and CDR2 (germline): KGHDR, SFDVKD. The V segment lost 6 bases and the J segment 2 bases; nucleotides outside the gene matches: 8. DNA for the CDR3: TGTGCCACCAGTAACTCCGGGACAGCTCAAGAGACCCAGTACTTC. This codes for CATSNSGTAQETQYF.